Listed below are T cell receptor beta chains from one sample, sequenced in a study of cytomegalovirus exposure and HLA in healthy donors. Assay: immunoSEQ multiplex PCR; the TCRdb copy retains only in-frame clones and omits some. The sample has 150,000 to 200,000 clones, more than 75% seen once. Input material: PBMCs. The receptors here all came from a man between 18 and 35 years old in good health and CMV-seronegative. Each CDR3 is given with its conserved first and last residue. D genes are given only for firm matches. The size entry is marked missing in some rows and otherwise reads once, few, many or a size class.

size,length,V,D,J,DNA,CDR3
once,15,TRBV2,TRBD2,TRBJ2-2,TGTGCCAGCAGTGCAGCGGGAGGCAACACCGGGGAGCTGTTTTTT,CASSAAGGNTGELFF
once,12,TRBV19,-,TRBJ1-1,TGTGCCAGTCGACACAGGAACACTGAAGCTTTCTTT,CASRHRNTEAFF
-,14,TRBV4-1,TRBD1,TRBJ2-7,TGCGCCAGCAGCCATGGGACAGGGCCATACGAGCAGTACTTC,CASSHGTGPYEQYF
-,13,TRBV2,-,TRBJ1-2,TGTGCCAGCAGGAGAGCCCCCGCGGATGGCTACACCTTC,CASRRAPADGYTF
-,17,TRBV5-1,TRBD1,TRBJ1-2,TGCGCCAGCAGCTTGGCCTCTTACCGGGACAGGGCCTATGGCTACACCTTC,CASSLASYRDRAYGYTF
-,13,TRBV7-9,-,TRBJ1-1,TGTGCCAGCAGCTTAGGACAGGACCCTGAAGCTTTCTTT,CASSLGQDPEAFF
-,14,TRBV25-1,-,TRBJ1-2,TGTGCCAGCAGTGAATCTGAGCCGCACTATGGCTACACCTTC,CASSESEPHYGYTF
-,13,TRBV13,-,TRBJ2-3,TGTGCCAGCAGCTTAATTTGGCCAGATACGCAGTATTTT,CASSLIWPDTQYF
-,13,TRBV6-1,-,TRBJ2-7,TGTGCCAGCAGCAATGGACATAGCTACGAGCAGTACTTC,CASSNGHSYEQYF
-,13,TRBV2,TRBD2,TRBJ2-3,TGTGCCAGCCAGGCGGGAGTTTACGGTACGCAGTATTTT,CASQAGVYGTQYF
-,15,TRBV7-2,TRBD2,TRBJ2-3,TGTGCCCTCAGCCGAGCGGGAGCGGTCACAGATACGCAGTATTTT,CALSRAGAVTDTQYF
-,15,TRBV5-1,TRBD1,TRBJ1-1,TGCGCCAGCAGCTTGGATGACAGGGGGCACACTGAAGCTTTCTTT,CASSLDDRGHTEAFF
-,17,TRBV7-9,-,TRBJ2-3,TGTGCCAGCAACATCCCAGGGCCGGCGGGGAGCACAGATACGCAGTATTTT,CASNIPGPAGSTDTQYF
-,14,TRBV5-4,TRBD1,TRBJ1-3,TGTGCCAGCAGCCAAGGGACAGGAGGAAACACCATATATTTT,CASSQGTGGNTIYF
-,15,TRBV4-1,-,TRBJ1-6,TGCGCCAGCAGCCAAGATACAGGGCAGGGATCACCCCTCCACTTT,CASSQDTGQGSPLHF
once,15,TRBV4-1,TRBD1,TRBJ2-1,TGCGCCAGCAGCCAAGTGAGGACAGGGGACGATGAGCAGTTCTTC,CASSQVRTGDDEQFF